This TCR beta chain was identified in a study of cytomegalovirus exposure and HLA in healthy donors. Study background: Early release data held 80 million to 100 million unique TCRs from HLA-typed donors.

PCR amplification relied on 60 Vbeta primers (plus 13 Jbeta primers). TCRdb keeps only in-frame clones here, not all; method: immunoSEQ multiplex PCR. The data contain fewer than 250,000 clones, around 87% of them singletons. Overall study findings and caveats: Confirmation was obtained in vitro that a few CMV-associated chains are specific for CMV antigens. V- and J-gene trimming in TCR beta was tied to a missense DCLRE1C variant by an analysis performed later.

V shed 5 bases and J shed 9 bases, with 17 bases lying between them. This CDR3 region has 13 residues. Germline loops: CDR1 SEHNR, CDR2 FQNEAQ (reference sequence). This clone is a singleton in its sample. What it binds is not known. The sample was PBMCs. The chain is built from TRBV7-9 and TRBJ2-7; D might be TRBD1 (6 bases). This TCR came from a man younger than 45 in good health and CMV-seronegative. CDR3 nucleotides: TGTGCCAGCAGCCTAGAGGAACAGGGCTGGCAGTACTTC. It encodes CASSLEEQGWQYF.